This TCR beta chain was profiled in a study of cytomegalovirus exposure and HLA in healthy donors. PCR was performed using 60 Vbeta and 13 Jbeta primers. Using immunoSEQ multiplex PCR, the repertoire was profiled, and TCRdb retains in-frame clones only, with some absent. The sample has about 240,000 clones, 80% to 85% seen once. The CDR3 is made up of 14 amino acids. The germline V gene has CDR1 SGHTA and CDR2 FQGNSA. Trimming stripped 4 bases from V and 7 bases from J, with 16 bases between. The rearrangement links TRBV7-2 to TRBJ1-2; tentative D call: TRBD1 (6 bases). This TCR derives from a woman aged 60-75 years in good health and CMV-seropositive. Sequenced input: PBMCs. Written as DNA, the CDR3 is TGTGCCAGCAGCTCAACCTTACAGGGTGGTGGCTACACCTTC. Translated, it gives CASSSTLQGGGYTF.